The 24 T cell receptor beta chains below all came from one sample that was sequenced in a study of control samples from healthy donors and cancer patients. Clones were read by immunoSEQ multiplex PCR, and TCRdb kept only the in-frame ones, dropping some. The data hold nearly 200,000 clones, with about 89% observed a single time. Sequencing was carried out using blood. The receptors stem from a man between 25 and 39 years old in good health.

This chain links TRBV30 with TRBJ1-5; D gene unclear. Germline CDR1 reads GTSNPN; CDR2 reads SVGIG (reference sequence). The CDR3 sequence is 14 residues long. V was trimmed by 2 bases and J by 4 bases, leaving 12 bases between them. CDR3 in amino acids: CAWSPGSGNQPQHF. DNA for the CDR3: TGTGCCTGGAGTCCCGGATCCGGAAATCAGCCCCAGCATTTT. Full variable domain (missing parts from reference TRBV30 and TRBJ1-5): SQTIHQWPATLVQPVGSPLSLECTVEGTSNPNLYWYRQAAGRGLQLLFYSVGIGQISSEVPQNLSASRPQDRQFILSSKKLLLSDSGFYLCAWSPGSGNQPQHFGDGTRLSIL.

This chain joins TRBV29-1 and TRBJ1-5; D is possibly TRBD1 (5 bases). The V end was cut by 4 bases, the J end by 4 bases, with 11 bases between. This CDR3 has 13 residues. Germline V gene sequence: CDR1 SQVTM, CDR2 ANQGSEA. This CDR3 reads CSVGGVWNQPQHF. CDR3 DNA sequence: TGCAGCGTTGGAGGGGTATGGAATCAGCCCCAGCATTTT. Full variable domain (remainder filled in from reference TRBV29-1 and TRBJ1-5): SAVISQKPSRDICQRGTSLTIQCQVDSQVTMMFWYRQQPGQSLTLIATANQGSEATYESGFVIDKFPISRPNLTFSTLTVSNMSPEDSSIYLCSVGGVWNQPQHFGDGTRLSIL.

J is TRBJ1-4 and V is TRBV19, with TRBD1 identical over 8 bases. J gave up 7 bases and V 3 bases, and 10 bases lay outside the gene matches. Germline V gives CDR1 LNHDA, CDR2 SQIVND (reference sequence). CDR3 length equals 16 residues. The CDR3, as DNA: TGTGCCAGTAGTATGACGGTCTCCAGGGGGCCTGAAAAACTGTTTTTT. As protein: CASSMTVSRGPEKLFF.

The chain has TRBV6-2 or TRBV6-3 and TRBJ1-3; tentatively, D is TRBD1 (5 bases). The CDR3 is 15 amino acids. Germline lookup yields CDR1 MNHEY and CDR2 SVGEGT. V lost 0 bases and J lost 2, with 8 bases in between. CDR3 DNA: TGTGCCAGCAGTTACTCGGGGACGGCTGGAAACACCATATATTTT. This codes for CASSYSGTAGNTIYF.

The chain is built from TRBV30 and TRBJ1-2; D is unclear. The CDR3 is 14 residues long. CDR1 and CDR2 from the germline V gene are GTSNPN and SVGIG (reference sequence). The V end lost 5 bases, the J end lost 2 bases, and 15 bases lay between the germline ends. CDR3 nucleotide sequence: TGTGCCTGGTCGGCCCCTCCTGGCAACTATGGCTACACCTTC. Its protein is CAWSAPPGNYGYTF.

This chain connects TRBV30 to TRBJ1-5; TRBD1 is a possible D gene (6 bases). Germline CDR1 reads GTSNPN; CDR2 reads SVGIG (reference sequence). Trimming cost V 2 bases and J 2 bases, with 19 bases left between them. This CDR3 is 17 amino acids long. As DNA, the CDR3 is TGTGCCTGGAGTTCTAGAGGGGGGGGTGTGGGCAATCAGCCCCAGCATTTT. It encodes CAWSSRGGGVGNQPQHF.

V gene TRBV7-9 combines with J gene TRBJ2-7; 7 nucleotides line up with TRBD1. Germline CDR1 SEHNR, CDR2 FQNEAQ (reference sequence). After removal of 4 bases from V and 0 bases from J, the junction contained 6 bases not matched to a gene. The CDR3 spans 15 residues. Here the CDR3 reads CASSSDRVLSYEQYF. The CDR3 region has the DNA TGTGCCAGCAGCTCCGACAGGGTACTCTCCTACGAGCAGTACTTC.

CDR3: CASRHTGTGREKLFF. CDR3 nucleotides: TGCGCCAGCAGACATACCGGGACAGGGCGGGAAAAACTGTTTTTT. The rearrangement links TRBV5-1 to TRBJ1-4, with TRBD1 matching 9 bases. Trimming at V came to 5 bases and at J to 8 bases, leaving 10 bases not matched to a gene. The CDR3 loop spans 15 amino acids. Germline-derived CDR1 and CDR2 are SGHRS and YFSETQ.

The V gene is TRBV4-2, the J gene TRBJ2-1; 13 positions match TRBD2. The CDR3 spans 15 residues. CDR1 is LGHNA and CDR2 is YNFKEQ in the germline V gene. The trim removed 3 bases at V and 7 bases at J, leaving 3 bases unmatched. The CDR3 sequence: CASSHRTSGGNEQFF. CDR3 DNA sequence: TGTGCCAGCAGCCATCGGACTAGCGGGGGTAATGAGCAGTTCTTC.

The V gene is TRBV3-1 (or the pseudogene TRBV3-2), the J gene TRBJ2-2, with D possibly being TRBD1 or TRBD2 (6 bases each). Germline values: CDR1 LGHDT, CDR2 YNNKEL (reference sequence). V lost 1 base to trimming and J lost 7 bases, with 19 bases between them. There are 17 residues in the CDR3. Written as DNA, the CDR3 is TGTGCCAGCAGCCAAGGGAACGGGGGCCGCCGCGGCGGGGAGCTGTTTTTT. Protein sequence: CASSQGNGGRRGGELFF.

The J gene is TRBJ2-1, the V gene TRBV7-8; the D is unclear. The germline gives CDR1 SGHVS, CDR2 FQNEAQ. Trimming took off 4 bases at V and 1 base at J, with 5 bases between the two ends. The length of the CDR3 is 13 residues. The CDR3, as DNA: TGTGCCAGCAGCTGGGTTTCCTACAATGAGCAGTTCTTC. Residues: CASSWVSYNEQFF. Together with reference TRBV7-8 and TRBJ2-1, the CDR3 gives the full variable domain: GAGVSQSPRYKVAKRGQDVALRCDPISGHVSLFWYQQALGQGPEFLTYFQNEAQLDKSGLPSDRFFAERPEGSVSTLKIQRTQQEDSAVYLCASSWVSYNEQFFGPGTRLTVL.

V and J are TRBV2 and TRBJ1-1, with D uncertain. The CDR3 length is 13 residues. Trimming cost V 11 bases and J 1 base, with 14 bases left between them. Germline V CDR1 and CDR2: SNHLY, FYNNEI. The CDR3 DNA reads as TGTGCCGTAGGAGGCGGTAGGAACACTGAAGCTTTCTTT. Protein sequence: CAVGGGRNTEAFF. Complete variable domain (other parts from reference TRBV2 and TRBJ1-1): EPEVTQTPSHQVTQMGQEVILRCVPISNHLYFYWYRQILGQKVEFLVSFYNNEISEKSEIFDDQFSVERPDGSNFTLKIRSTKLEDSAMYFCAVGGGRNTEAFFGQGTRLTVV.

The chain recombines TRBV27 with TRBJ2-6; D gene uncertain. Trimming cost V 7 bases and J 0 bases, with 7 bases left between them. The germline gives CDR1 MNHEY, CDR2 SMNVEV (reference sequence). The CDR3 sequence is 14 residues long. The CDR3: CASTWDSGANVLTF. The CDR3 DNA reads TGTGCCAGCACATGGGACTCTGGGGCCAACGTCCTGACTTTC.

The rearrangement uses TRBV5-4 and TRBJ2-1; TRBD2 aligns across 8 bases. Germline CDR1 is SGHNT and CDR2 is YYREEE (reference sequence). V shed 4 bases, J shed 0 bases, and the junction held 9 bases outside the gene matches. This CDR3 is built from 17 residues. The CDR3 loop is CASSRSGGPRSYNEQFF. In DNA, the CDR3 is TGTGCCAGCAGCCGGAGCGGGGGACCCCGCTCCTACAATGAGCAGTTCTTC.

This clone was found once. The chain links TRBV19 to TRBJ1-5; unclear D gene. Trimming removed 6 bases at V and 3 bases at J, with 12 bases between. Germline V lookup: CDR1 LNHDA, CDR2 SQIVND (reference sequence). This CDR3 has 14 amino acids. The CDR3 loop is CASSIGLFNQPQHF. The CDR3 coding sequence is TGTGCCAGTAGCATCGGCCTTTTCAATCAGCCCCAGCATTTT.

The rearrangement links TRBV24-1 to TRBJ1-5, with TRBD1 matching over 7 bases. V was clipped by 5 bases and J by 2 bases; unmatched bases: 8. Germline values: CDR1 KGHDR, CDR2 SFDVKD. The CDR3 runs to 16 residues. The CDR3 bases are TGTGCCACCAGTGGACCGGGACAGTGGGGCAATCAGCCCCAGCATTTT. Its protein product is CATSGPGQWGNQPQHF.

J is TRBJ1-4 and V is TRBV10-2; 10 bases are shared with TRBD1. This CDR3 region has 18 residues. Looked up from germline, CDR1 is WSHSY and CDR2 is SAAADI. V dropped 4 bases and J dropped 7; count of bases not matched to a gene: 15. The CDR3: CASSVSGTGVFGAEKLFF. In DNA, the CDR3 is TGCGCCAGCAGTGTCTCCGGGACAGGGGTTTTTGGGGCTGAAAAACTGTTTTTT.

V is TRBV19 and J is TRBJ2-1; 15 nucleotides agree with TRBD2. Germline CDR1 is LNHDA and CDR2 is SQIVND (reference sequence). This CDR3 region has 17 residues. V gave up 3 bases and J gave up 8 bases; unmatched junction bases: 8. The chain's CDR3 is CASSITGTSGGRDEQFF. The CDR3 DNA follows: TGTGCCAGTAGTATTACGGGGACTAGCGGGGGGAGGGATGAGCAGTTCTTC.

The DNA of the CDR3 is TGTGCCAGCAGCCAGGGATTTGCGGGGCGTTCCTACGAGCAGTACTTC. Translating it yields CASSQGFAGRSYEQYF. J is TRBJ2-7 and V is TRBV3-1 (or the pseudogene TRBV3-2), with D perhaps matching TRBD2 (6 bases). Trimming removed 3 bases at V and 1 base at J, with 16 bases between. The length of the CDR3 is 16 residues. Germline V gene data show CDR1 as LGHDT and CDR2 as YNNKEL (reference sequence).

This sequence joins TRBV3-1 (or the pseudogene TRBV3-2) and TRBJ1-6; D may be TRBD1 (6 bases). This CDR3 comprises 14 residues. Germline V gene lookup returns CDR1 LGHDT and CDR2 YNNKEL (reference sequence). Trimming pared 4 bases from V and 9 bases from J, leaving 13 bases between. The CDR3 spells CASSPRGVGSPLHF. CDR3 nucleotide sequence: TGTGCCAGCAGCCCAAGGGGGGTGGGTTCACCCCTCCACTTT.

This clone was seen only a few times. The identical CDR3 is also encoded by other nucleotide sequences in the sample. V usage is TRBV2 and J usage is TRBJ1-5, with D possibly matching TRBD1 (5 bases). The CDR3 length is 14 residues. V gave up 4 bases and J gave up 2 bases, with 9 bases separating them. Germline V gene lookup returns CDR1 SNHLY and CDR2 FYNNEI. CDR3 residues: CASSGDRGNQPQHF. CDR3 DNA: TGTGCCAGCAGTGGGGACCGAGGCAATCAGCCCCAGCATTTT.

Here the CDR3 reads CASSVAFGGSGNTIYF. The CDR3 DNA reads as TGTGCCAGCAGCGTAGCTTTCGGGGGCTCTGGAAACACCATATATTTT. The chain employs TRBV9 and TRBJ1-3, with D possibly being TRBD1 (5 bases). V was cut by 0 bases and J by 0 bases, with 10 bases left in between. Germline V lookup: CDR1 SGDLS, CDR2 YYNGEE. The CDR3 totals 16 residues.

The chain is built from TRBV6-2 or TRBV6-3 and TRBJ2-7; D is ambiguous. Trimming shortened V by 5 bases and J by 4 bases, and 9 bases separated the two germline ends. This CDR3 spans 12 amino acids. The germline gives CDR1 MNHEY, CDR2 SVGEGT. The CDR3 reads CASSLGSYEQYF. The CDR3 DNA reads as TGTGCCAGCAGTCTCGGGTCATACGAGCAGTACTTC.

The rearrangement joins TRBV30 to TRBJ2-1, with D perhaps matching TRBD2 (5 bases). Trimming cost V 4 bases and J 2 bases, with 12 bases left between them. Germline CDR1 reads GTSNPN; CDR2 reads SVGIG (reference sequence). The CDR3 totals 14 residues. The CDR3 here is CAWISRVPYNEQFF. The CDR3 DNA follows: TGTGCCTGGATTTCGAGGGTCCCCTACAATGAGCAGTTCTTC.